These T cell receptor beta chains were read from a single sample in a study of cytomegalovirus exposure and HLA in healthy donors. Sequenced by immunoSEQ multiplex PCR; TCRdb stores in-frame clones only, minus some. Seen here are 70,000 to 75,000 clones, roughly 93% observed once, and the top ten hold about 0.93%. Sequencing was done on a sample of PBMCs. Every receptor here comes from a woman aged 18-29 years in good health and CMV-seronegative. CDR3s include the opening cysteine and the closing phenylalanine or tryptophan. D genes are given only for firm matches. Clone sizes are given selectively: once, few, many, or a class where the clone is expanded.

V	D	size	J	CDR3	DNA
TRBV7-2	.	.	TRBJ2-1	CASSLVGSYNEQFF	TGTGCCAGCAGCTTAGTGGGCAGCTACAATGAGCAGTTCTTC
TRBV7-6	.	.	TRBJ1-3	CASSLAWQGSGNTIYF	TGTGCCAGCAGCTTAGCGTGGCAGGGATCTGGAAACACCATATATTTT
TRBV7-9	.	.	TRBJ1-1	CASSPLVGDGTEAFF	TGTGCCAGCAGTCCTCTGGTTGGAGACGGCACTGAAGCTTTCTTT
TRBV7-3	.	.	TRBJ2-2	CASSLRSASANTGELFF	TGTGCCAGCAGTCTTAGGTCGGCTAGCGCGAACACCGGGGAGCTGTTTTTT
TRBV28	TRBD2	.	TRBJ2-7	CASSLLGGEGYEQYF	TGTGCCAGCAGCCTTCTTGGAGGGGAGGGCTACGAGCAGTACTTC
TRBV7-2	.	.	TRBJ1-1	CASSDRSGYTEAFF	TGTGCCAGCAGTGACCGTTCGGGATACACTGAAGCTTTCTTT
TRBV9	.	.	TRBJ2-3	CASSPRFSGSSTDTQYF	TGTGCCAGCAGCCCCCGGTTCAGCGGTTCTAGCACAGATACGCAGTATTTT
TRBV6-1	TRBD1	.	TRBJ1-1	CAVQGAEAFF	TGTGCCGTACAGGGGGCTGAAGCTTTCTTT
TRBV27	.	.	TRBJ1-6	CASSLQEDSPLHF	TGTGCCAGCAGTTTACAGGAGGATTCACCCCTCCACTTT
TRBV6-1	TRBD1	.	TRBJ2-2	CASSRQGPNTGELFF	TGTGCCAGCAGCCGACAGGGCCCGAACACCGGGGAGCTGTTTTTT
TRBV6-6	TRBD2	.	TRBJ2-1	CASSPGLAYNEQFF	TGTGCCAGCAGTCCTGGACTAGCTTACAATGAGCAGTTCTTC
TRBV27	.	once	TRBJ2-1	CASSPGFRGNEQFF	TGTGCCAGCAGTCCGGGCTTCAGGGGAAATGAGCAGTTCTTC
TRBV9	TRBD2	.	TRBJ2-7	CASSERPGLALTEQYF	TGTGCCAGCAGTGAAAGACCGGGACTAGCGCTCACCGAGCAGTACTTC
TRBV11-2	.	once	TRBJ2-5	CASSLGGTQYF	TGTGCCAGCAGCTTGGGGGGGACCCAGTACTTC
TRBV9	TRBD2	.	TRBJ2-7	CASSVGGGSGNEQYF	TGTGCCAGCAGCGTAGGGGGCGGGAGTGGCAACGAGCAGTACTTC
TRBV27	TRBD1	.	TRBJ2-1	CASSAETGGNEQFF	TGTGCCAGCAGTGCCGAGACAGGGGGCAATGAGCAGTTCTTC
TRBV7-2	TRBD2	.	TRBJ2-7	CASSPVAGGPSYEQYF	TGTGCCAGCAGCCCAGTAGCGGGAGGGCCCTCCTACGAGCAGTACTTC
TRBV5-4	.	.	TRBJ2-2	CASSRRGGAGTGELFF	TGTGCCAGCAGCCGTCGTGGGGGGGCAGGCACCGGGGAGCTGTTTTTT
TRBV27	.	once	TRBJ2-7	CASSLSGGPSYEQYF	TGTGCCAGCAGTTTATCCGGGGGGCCCTCCTACGAGCAGTACTTC
TRBV10-3	TRBD1	.	TRBJ1-1	CALQGTLNTEAFF	TGTGCCTTACAGGGGACCCTGAACACTGAAGCTTTCTTT
TRBV6-5	.	.	TRBJ1-1	CASSYSRSGEAFF	TGTGCCAGCAGTTACTCGAGATCCGGTGAAGCTTTCTTT
TRBV6-6	.	.	TRBJ1-1	CASSYFDRNTEAFF	TGTGCCAGCAGTTACTTCGACAGAAACACTGAAGCTTTCTTT
TRBV7-6	.	once	TRBJ1-1	CASSLARGRIMNTEAFF	TGTGCCAGCAGCTTAGCGCGAGGCAGAATTATGAACACTGAAGCTTTCTTT
TRBV30	TRBD1	.	TRBJ1-2	CALSGTGDRYGYTF	TGTGCCCTATCCGGGACAGGGGATCGCTATGGCTACACCTTC
TRBV19	TRBD1	once	TRBJ1-5	CASRPGQGSNQPQHF	TGTGCCAGTAGGCCAGGACAGGGAAGCAATCAGCCCCAGCATTTT
TRBV19	TRBD1	.	TRBJ2-1	CASSMTGGRNEQFF	TGTGCCAGTAGTATGACAGGGGGTCGGAATGAGCAGTTCTTC
TRBV27	TRBD1	.	TRBJ2-4	CASRGQGARDIQYF	TGTGCCAGCAGGGGACAGGGGGCGAGGGACATTCAGTACTTC
TRBV4-3	TRBD1	.	TRBJ2-1	CASSQTGFGNEQFF	TGCGCCAGCAGCCAGACAGGGTTTGGCAATGAGCAGTTCTTC
TRBV2	.	.	TRBJ1-2	CASSEFLTGTYGYTF	TGTGCCAGCAGTGAATTCTTGACGGGTACCTATGGCTACACCTTC
TRBV28	.	.	TRBJ2-3	CASIGVGATDTQYF	TGTGCCAGCATAGGGGTGGGGGCCACAGATACGCAGTATTTT
TRBV7-2	TRBD1	.	TRBJ2-1	CASSRIPGQGSYNEQFF	TGTGCCAGCAGCCGCATCCCTGGACAGGGAAGCTACAATGAGCAGTTCTTC
TRBV7-7	TRBD2	.	TRBJ2-5	CASSLGGGFQETQYF	TGTGCCAGCAGCTTAGGCGGGGGGTTTCAAGAGACCCAGTACTTC
TRBV14	TRBD2	.	TRBJ2-1	CASSQLSGGGSYNEQFF	TGTGCCAGCAGCCAACTTAGCGGGGGGGGGTCCTACAATGAGCAGTTCTTC
TRBV29-1	.	.	TRBJ2-2	CSVPQRTNTGELFF	TGCAGCGTTCCTCAGCGGACGAACACCGGGGAGCTGTTTTTT
TRBV7-9	TRBD1	once	TRBJ2-7	CASSPQTGISYEQYF	TGTGCCAGCAGCCCCCAGACAGGGATCTCCTACGAGCAGTACTTC
TRBV10-2	.	.	TRBJ1-6	CASSDRNNSPLHF	TGCGCCAGCAGCGACAGGAATAATTCACCCCTCCACTTT
TRBV4-2	.	.	TRBJ1-4	CASSPRTVNEKLFF	TGTGCCAGCAGCCCAAGGACAGTAAATGAAAAACTGTTTTTT
TRBV18	TRBD1	.	TRBJ2-4	CASSGQGRENIQYF	TGTGCCAGCTCGGGACAGGGCCGGGAGAACATTCAGTACTTC
TRBV9	TRBD1	.	TRBJ2-7	CASDRTGGSGDEQYF	TGTGCCAGCGATCGGACAGGGGGCTCAGGAGACGAGCAGTACTTC
TRBV29-1	.	.	TRBJ1-2	CSVNIRGIENGYTF	TGCAGCGTGAACATAAGGGGAATTGAGAATGGCTACACCTTC
TRBV7-6	.	once	TRBJ2-3	CASSPTSTDTQYF	TGTGCCAGCAGCCCGACTAGCACAGATACGCAGTATTTT
TRBV15	TRBD1	.	TRBJ1-1	CATSRDRRQGDTEAFF	TGTGCCACCAGCAGAGATCGGCGGCAGGGGGACACTGAAGCTTTCTTT
TRBV9	TRBD2	.	TRBJ2-1	CASSVGLAVYNEQFF	TGTGCCAGCAGCGTAGGTCTAGCGGTCTACAATGAGCAGTTCTTC
TRBV28	.	once	TRBJ2-1	CASSSAGRGNEQFF	TGTGCCAGCAGTTCCGCAGGACGGGGTAATGAGCAGTTCTTC
TRBV27	.	.	TRBJ1-2	CASKSMMSGYTF	TGTGCCAGCAAGAGTATGATGAGTGGCTACACCTTC
TRBV27	.	.	TRBJ2-7	CASQGQSYEQYF	TGTGCCAGCCAGGGACAATCCTACGAGCAGTACTTC
TRBV2	TRBD1	.	TRBJ1-2	CASTPDRGFNYGYTF	TGTGCCAGCACTCCGGACAGGGGGTTTAACTATGGCTACACCTTC
TRBV9	.	.	TRBJ1-3	CASSPDERNTIYF	TGTGCCAGCAGCCCCGATGAGAGAAACACCATATATTTT
TRBV27	TRBD1	.	TRBJ1-5	CASSFGTGMPQHF	TGTGCCAGCAGTTTCGGGACAGGGATGCCCCAGCATTTT